These 22 T cell receptor beta chains were all obtained from the same sample, sequenced in a study of cytomegalovirus exposure and HLA in healthy donors. The primer mix had 60 Vbeta and 13 Jbeta primers. Some clones are missing from TCRdb's copy, which holds only in-frame ones; the method was immunoSEQ multiplex PCR. The table lists about 93,000 clones, roughly four fifths of them singletons. Sequenced material: PBMCs. These receptors were obtained from a man under 40 in good health and CMV-seronegative.

The gene calls are TRBV7-2 and TRBJ2-1; D not resolved. Per germline, CDR1 SGHTA and CDR2 FQGNSA. CDR3 length: 12 amino acids. The V end lost 3 bases, the J end lost 9 bases, and 9 bases lay between the germline ends. The CDR3 region has the DNA TGTGCCAGCAGCTTTGTGCGTGTTGAGCAGTTCTTC. This encodes CASSFVRVEQFF.

The V gene is TRBV7-9, the J gene TRBJ2-3; possibly TRBD1 for D (6 bases). The CDR3 is 14 residues long. V lost 5 bases to trimming and J lost 2 bases, with 11 bases between them. CDR1 is SEHNR, CDR2 FQNEAQ, per germline (reference sequence). The DNA for the CDR3 is TGTGCCAGCAGCCCGGACAGAGTCACAGATACGCAGTATTTT. It is translated as CASSPDRVTDTQYF.

The rearrangement uses TRBV18 and TRBJ2-3; the match to TRBD2 covers 8 bases. CDR1 KGHSH and CDR2 LQKENI come from the germline V gene. V was clipped by 6 bases and J by 3 bases; unmatched bases: 8. This CDR3 has 15 residues. This CDR3 is CASSARERGTDTQYF. The CDR3 DNA reads as TGTGCCAGCTCGGCAAGAGAGCGGGGGACAGATACGCAGTATTTT.

The rearrangement uses TRBV6-5 and TRBJ2-4; the D gene is possibly TRBD1 (5 bases). This CDR3 is 16 amino acids long. CDR1 MNHEY and CDR2 SVGAGI come from the germline V gene. Trimming took off 0 bases at V and 3 bases at J, with 12 bases between the two ends. The CDR3 DNA reads as TGTGCCAGCAGTTACTCGACAGCTGAAGGCAAAAACATTCAGTACTTC. This encodes CASSYSTAEGKNIQYF.

In its sample, this clone is medium-sized (0.01 to 0.1%). CDR3 in DNA: TGCGCCAGCAGCCTCAATTCGGGGACTACTAACTATGGCTACACCTTC. The encoded protein is CASSLNSGTTNYGYTF. The chain has TRBV4-3 and TRBJ1-2; the D gene is possibly TRBD1 (5 bases). Germline CDR1 is LGHNA and CDR2 is YSLEER. This CDR3 is built from 16 residues. The V gene lost 4 bases and the J gene lost 0 bases, with 15 bases spanning the gap.

The chain carries TRBV2 and TRBJ1-5; D unresolved. The germline V gene encodes CDR1 SNHLY and CDR2 FYNNEI. Deletions cut 5 bases from V and 5 bases from J, with 7 bases between. This CDR3 has 12 amino acids. CDR3 sequence reads: CASSTAHQPQHF. As DNA, the CDR3 is TGTGCCAGCAGTACAGCACATCAGCCCCAGCATTTT.

The genes are TRBV5-8 and TRBJ2-7; tentatively, D is TRBD2 (6 bases). V lost 4 bases, J lost 3 bases, and 14 bases lay in between. The CDR3 totals 14 residues. From germline, CDR1 is SGHTS and CDR2 YDEGEE. CDR3 sequence reads: CASSQVGSHYEQYV. The CDR3 region has the DNA TGTGCCAGCAGCCAAGTCGGGAGCCACTACGAGCAGTACGTC.

This clone was picked up one time. The genes are TRBV5-1 and TRBJ2-5, with a weak D call TRBD2 (5 bases). V was trimmed by 5 bases and J by 2 bases, leaving 16 bases between them. The CDR3 length is 15 residues. Germline lookup yields CDR1 SGHRS and CDR2 YFSETQ. The CDR3: CASSVGRADQETQYF. The CDR3 nucleotides are TGCGCCAGCAGTGTAGGGAGAGCGGATCAAGAGACCCAGTACTTC.

The chain recombines TRBV19 with TRBJ1-5; no clear D gene. The germline V gene encodes CDR1 LNHDA and CDR2 SQIVND (reference sequence). The germline V and J ends were trimmed by 4 bases and 2 bases, with 9 bases remaining between them. This CDR3 is built from 14 residues. CDR3 coding DNA: TGTGCCAGTAGTACAAATGTTGGCAATCAGCCCCAGCATTTT. This sequence encodes CASSTNVGNQPQHF.

The V call is TRBV7-9, the J call TRBJ2-4; maybe TRBD2 (6 bases). V shed 0 bases and J shed 4 bases, with 13 bases lying between them. The germline CDR1 and CDR2 sequences are SEHNR and FQNEAQ (reference sequence). This CDR3 spans 16 amino acids. The CDR3 protein is CASSLARGEIKNIQYF. The CDR3 region has the DNA TGTGCCAGCAGCTTAGCGCGGGGCGAGATAAAAAACATTCAGTACTTC.

This chain links TRBV7-8 with TRBJ2-1; TRBD2 agrees at 11 bases. Germline V gene sequence: CDR1 SGHVS, CDR2 FQNEAQ. The CDR3 is 17 amino acids. V lost 4 bases and J lost 4; bases outside the gene matches: 9. DNA for the CDR3: TGTGCCAGCAGCTCAAAATGGGGACTAGCGGCTTACAATGAGCAGTTCTTC. Protein sequence: CASSSKWGLAAYNEQFF.

In the case of this clone: The junction departs from the called germline gene at one end, perhaps through a read error. V is TRBV7-9 and J is TRBJ1-2; TRBD1 aligns across 7 bases. The germline V gene has CDR1 SEHNR and CDR2 FQNEAQ (reference sequence). The CDR3 extends over 14 amino acids. CDR3: CSSSRDSGNYGYTF. CDR3 in DNA: TGTTCCAGCAGCAGGGACAGTGGCAACTATGGCTACACCTTC.

The rearrangement links TRBV7-2 to TRBJ2-2; 12 nucleotides match TRBD2. The CDR3 extends over 17 amino acids. V lost 4 bases and J lost 5; bases outside the gene matches: 8. Germline assignment: CDR1 SGHTA and CDR2 FQGNSA. The DNA for the CDR3 is TGTGCCAGCAGCTGGAGGGCTAGCGGGAGGGGAACCGGGGAGCTGTTTTTT. Residues: CASSWRASGRGTGELFF. Filled out from reference TRBV7-2 and TRBJ2-2, the complete variable domain reads GAGVSQSPSNKVTEKGKDVELRCDPISGHTALYWYRQSLGQGLEFLIYFQGNSAPDKSGLPSDRFSAERTGGSVSTLTIQRTQQEDSAVYLCASSWRASGRGTGELFFGEGSRLTVL.

J is TRBJ2-2 and V is TRBV9; 7 bases are shared with TRBD1. The V and J ends lost 4 bases and 5 bases, in that order; junction bases with no gene match: 11. CDR1 and CDR2 (germline): SGDLS, YYNGEE. The CDR3 extends over 16 amino acids. This CDR3 reads CASSPRGRGSTGELFF. The DNA for the CDR3 is TGTGCCAGCAGCCCTAGGGGCAGGGGGTCAACCGGGGAGCTGTTTTTT. The variable domain in full, with the rest retrieved from reference TRBV9 and TRBJ2-2, is DSGVTQTPKHLITATGQRVTLRCSPRSGDLSVYWYQQSLDQGLQFLIQYYNGEERAKGNILERFSAQQFPDLHSELNLSSLELGDSALYFCASSPRGRGSTGELFFGEGSRLTVL.

The V gene is TRBV11-2, the J gene TRBJ1-2; 7 nucleotides line up with TRBD1. V shed 1 base and J 8 bases; nucleotides not matched to a gene: 4. From germline, CDR1 is SGHAT and CDR2 FQNNGV. The CDR3 has 13 residues. CDR3 sequence reads: CASSLGPGGGYTF. For the CDR3, the DNA is TGTGCCAGCAGCTTAGGGCCAGGGGGAGGCTACACCTTC.

The CDR3 loop reads CASSLAGKATEAFF. In DNA form, the CDR3 reads TGTGCCAGCAGTTTAGCAGGGAAAGCCACTGAAGCTTTCTTT. This chain uses TRBV27 with TRBJ1-1, with D possibly matching TRBD1 (5 bases). The CDR3 runs to 14 residues. Trimming removed 2 bases from V and 4 bases from J, with 11 bases in between. Looked up from germline, CDR1 is MNHEY and CDR2 is SMNVEV (reference sequence).

CDR3: CASSLRGGRASYEQYV. In DNA form, the CDR3 reads TGTGCCAGCAGCTTACGGGGCGGGAGGGCCTCCTACGAGCAGTACGTC. The rearrangement joins TRBV11-2 to TRBJ2-7, with 9 positions matching TRBD2. Germline values: CDR1 SGHAT, CDR2 FQNNGV. CDR3 length: 16 residues. V lost 2 bases to trimming and J lost 0 bases; unmatched junction nucleotides: 5.

Note on this clone: The junction shows a germline mismatch at one end, possibly a read error. V gene TRBV7-9 combines with J gene TRBJ1-1; TRBD1 matches at 10 bases. The germline CDR1 and CDR2 sequences are SEHNR and FQNEAQ (reference sequence). The CDR3 loop spans 16 amino acids. The chain's CDR3 is CSSSLGTGTGDTEAFF. CDR3 nucleotides: TGTTCCAGCAGCTTAGGTACCGGGACAGGGGACACTGAAGCTTTCTTT.

This clone was detected a few times. Different DNA sequences within this sample yield the same CDR3. V gene TRBV5-1 combines with J gene TRBJ1-1; D is possibly TRBD1 (6 bases). Germline-derived CDR1 and CDR2 are SGHRS and YFSETQ. The V gene lost 0 bases and the J gene lost 1 base, with 7 bases spanning the gap. CDR3 length: 14 residues. The CDR3 reads CASSLAQGNTEAFF. The CDR3 DNA is TGCGCCAGCAGCTTGGCACAGGGGAACACTGAAGCTTTCTTT.

J is TRBJ1-2 and V is TRBV10-3; a weak D match, TRBD1 (6 bases). CDR1 ENHRY and CDR2 SYGVKD come from the germline V gene. The CDR3 totals 14 residues. Trimming removed 4 bases at V and 7 bases at J, with 16 bases between. CDR3 coding DNA: TGTGCCATCAGTGTATCTCCAGGGGAGGGTGGCTACACCTTC. Translated: CAISVSPGEGGYTF.

The chain combines TRBV7-9 with TRBJ2-7; weak D call: TRBD2 (5 bases). The germline V gene has CDR1 SEHNR and CDR2 FQNEAQ (reference sequence). The CDR3 has 16 residues. V dropped 5 bases and J dropped 0 bases, with 17 bases sitting between them. The CDR3 sequence: CASSPSSGTSSYEQYF. The CDR3 DNA follows: TGTGCCAGCAGCCCGTCGAGCGGTACGAGCTCCTACGAGCAGTACTTC. Looking up the rest from reference TRBV7-9 and TRBJ2-7 gives the full variable domain: DTGVSQNPRHKITKRGQNVTFRCDPISEHNRLYWYRQTLGQGPEFLTYFQNEAQLEKSRLLSDRFSAERPKGSFSTLEIQRTEQGDSAMYLCASSPSSGTSSYEQYFGPGTRLTVT.

The chain carries TRBV6-5 and TRBJ2-6; 7 bases match TRBD1. Per germline, CDR1 MNHEY and CDR2 SVGAGI. This CDR3 has 15 residues. After removal of 6 bases from V and 3 bases from J, the junction contained 5 bases not matched to a gene. CDR3 protein: CASRRQGGGANVLTF. CDR3 nucleotide sequence: TGTGCCAGCAGGCGACAGGGTGGTGGGGCCAACGTCCTGACTTTC.